Shown below are 12 T cell receptor beta chains from a single sample sequenced in a study of cytomegalovirus exposure and HLA in healthy donors. With 60 Vbeta and 13 Jbeta primers, the PCR was carried out. The protocol was immunoSEQ multiplex PCR, while the TCRdb copy is restricted to in-frame clones and leaves out a portion. The table includes roughly 140,000 clones, more than 75% detected once. The sample consisted of PBMCs. These receptor sequences come from a female donor in good health and CMV-seronegative.

The chain uses TRBV27 and TRBJ2-1, with TRBD1 identical over 9 bases. Germline-derived CDR1 and CDR2 are MNHEY and SMNVEV (reference sequence). Trimming removed 4 bases from V and 10 bases from J; junction bases left unmatched: 11. The CDR3 sequence is 15 residues long. The CDR3 DNA reads TGTGCCAGCAGTTCACCACCCGACAGGGGGGAGGAGCAGTTCTTC. It encodes CASSSPPDRGEEQFF.

This chain joins TRBV7-3 and TRBJ2-2; TRBD2 might be the D (5 bases). Trimming took off 5 bases at V and 5 bases at J, with 15 bases between the two ends. From germline, CDR1 is SGHTA and CDR2 FQGTGA. This CDR3 contains 15 residues. The CDR3 sequence is CASSPRVGRTGELFF. CDR3 nucleotides: TGTGCCAGCAGCCCAAGGGTGGGGAGAACCGGGGAGCTGTTTTTT.

This clone turned up a few times. The V and J genes are TRBV29-1 and TRBJ1-1; 7 nucleotides align to TRBD1. The germline CDR1 and CDR2 sequences are SQVTM and ANQGSEA. V gave up 3 bases and J gave up 0 bases; unmatched junction bases: 13. This CDR3 contains 17 residues. In DNA form, the CDR3 reads TGCAGCGTTGATGTGGGGACAGACTTCGACCTGAACACTGAAGCTTTCTTT. Translating gives CSVDVGTDFDLNTEAFF.

The chain has TRBV30 and TRBJ1-2, with 8 nucleotides matching TRBD1. Germline assignment: CDR1 GTSNPN and CDR2 SVGIG (reference sequence). This CDR3 has 15 residues. The junction had 11 bases not matched to a gene; V was cut back by 7 bases and J by 1 base. CDR3 nucleotide sequence: TGTGCCTTGCAAACCCGGACAGGGATTAACTATGGCTACACCTTC. Its protein product is CALQTRTGINYGYTF.

The V and J genes are TRBV5-5 and TRBJ2-7; 8 positions match TRBD2. V lost 1 base, J lost 3 bases, and 6 bases stayed unmatched. The CDR3 has 15 residues. The V gene's germline CDR1 is SGHKS and CDR2 YYEKEE (reference sequence). Written as DNA, the CDR3 is TGTGCCAGCAGCTTGACTAGACTAGCGCGCTACGAGCAGTACTTC. The encoded protein is CASSLTRLARYEQYF.

This clone was observed a handful of times. This rearrangement joins TRBV11-2 to TRBJ2-7; D is perhaps TRBD2 (7 bases). Germline assignment: CDR1 SGHAT and CDR2 FQNNGV. The CDR3 has 15 amino acids. Trimming shortened V by 5 bases and J by 3 bases, and 17 bases separated the two germline ends. This CDR3 reads CASSDLRGGDYEQYF. The CDR3 DNA is TGTGCCAGCAGCGATTTGAGGGGGGGGGACTACGAGCAGTACTTC.

This clone was seen more than once but under ten times. The V and J genes are TRBV28 and TRBJ2-1, with 8 positions matching TRBD1. The V gene end was trimmed by 3 bases and the J gene end by 4 bases; junction bases not matched to a gene: 2. This CDR3 is built from 14 residues. Looked up from germline, CDR1 is MDHEN and CDR2 is SYDVKM. DNA for the CDR3: TGTGCCAGCAGTTTTACAGGGGGTTACAATGAGCAGTTCTTC. Translated: CASSFTGGYNEQFF.

A remark on this clone: One junction end disagrees with the germline gene, perhaps due to a read error. The CDR3 region is CSSSLDGRGWNEQFF. CDR3 nucleotides: TGTTCCAGCAGCTTAGACGGGAGGGGGTGGAATGAGCAGTTCTTC. This chain joins TRBV7-9 and TRBJ2-1; 8 bases agree with TRBD2. Per the germline V gene, CDR1 is SEHNR and CDR2 is FQNEAQ (reference sequence). The length of the CDR3 is 15 residues.

V gene TRBV5-1 combines with J gene TRBJ2-3; 8 nucleotides agree with TRBD2. The CDR3 length is 16 residues. Trimming cost V 3 bases and J 1 base; bases outside gene matches: 7. The germline V gene encodes CDR1 SGHRS and CDR2 YFSETQ. For the CDR3, the DNA is TGCGCCAGCAGCTACCGGGAGGGCCGGGGCACAGATACGCAGTATTTT. It yields the protein CASSYREGRGTDTQYF.

V is TRBV10-2 and J is TRBJ2-1; 15 bases line up with TRBD2. This CDR3 contains 20 residues. V shed 3 bases, J shed 0 bases, and the junction held 9 bases outside the gene matches. The germline gives CDR1 WSHSY, CDR2 SAAADI. CDR3: CASSDSGLAGGPRSYNEQFF. CDR3 coding DNA: TGCGCCAGCAGTGATTCCGGACTAGCGGGAGGGCCCCGCTCCTACAATGAGCAGTTCTTC.

The chain employs TRBV5-1 and TRBJ2-7, with TRBD1 matching 9 bases. Trimming took 3 bases from V and 2 from J; bases not matched to a gene: 9. Germline values: CDR1 SGHRS, CDR2 YFSETQ. The CDR3 runs to 16 residues. CDR3 sequence reads: CASSSNTDRGAYEQYF. Here the CDR3 DNA reads TGCGCCAGCAGCTCCAATACGGACAGGGGAGCCTACGAGCAGTACTTC.

This sequence joins TRBV4-1 and TRBJ2-7; D unresolved. CDR1 and CDR2 (germline): MGHRA, YSYEKL. V shed 1 base and J shed 2 bases, with 6 bases lying between them. CDR3 length: 13 residues. CDR3 in amino acids: CASSQAHTYEQYF. Here the CDR3 DNA reads TGCGCCAGCAGCCAAGCCCACACCTACGAGCAGTACTTC.